This T cell receptor (beta chain) was documented in a study of shared clonotypes between healthy human individuals. Findings and caveats of the study: The diversity represented, both genetic and in exposure history, was limited by few donors. As a rule, naive subsets had a larger estimated richness than memory subsets. Generation probabilities were higher for clonotypes shared across all four sorted-subset donors than for unshared ones.

A CD45RA+ naive subset and a CD45RA-negative memory subset were split from CD4+ cells. Sequencing was performed with immunoSEQ multiplex PCR; in TCRdb, only in-frame clones are kept and a portion is missing. This sample has roughly 1,600,000 clones, with approximately 98.5% found just once. Germline V gene data show CDR1 as SGHRS and CDR2 as YFSETQ. The CDR3 sequence is 14 residues long. Trimming took off 0 bases at V and 2 bases at J, with 7 bases between the two ends. Details on this clone: Antigen: not known.

The sample taken for sequencing was naive CD4+ T cells sorted from blood. The sample's subset: CD45RA+ positively selected. The chain recombines TRBV5-1 with TRBJ2-3, with unresolved D. The source is a man aged 25 to 45 in good health. Here the CDR3 DNA reads TGCGCCAGCAGCTTGGTCAGCCCCACAGATACGCAGTATTTT. This translates into CASSLVSPTDTQYF.